This T cell receptor (beta chain) originates from a study of cytomegalovirus exposure and HLA in healthy donors. Turning to the study itself: HLA-typed donors contributed around 85 million unique TCRs, which were held in an early data release.

The CDR3 contains 14 residues. Per germline, CDR1 MNHNS and CDR2 SASEGT. V trimming: 3 bases; J trimming: 6 bases; junction bases outside the gene matches: 3. Study-wide results and caveats: TCR association rates varied by HLA locus in a later analysis, with DRB1 highest and HLA-C lowest. Exclusion applied to some V segments, including TRBV6-2 and TRBV6-3, as they were indistinguishable. Researchers counted roughly 160 TCR beta chains as cytomegalovirus-associated.

With 60 Vbeta and 13 Jbeta primers, the PCR was carried out. The protocol was immunoSEQ multiplex PCR, while the TCRdb copy is restricted to in-frame clones and leaves out a portion. The repertoire has roughly 110,000 clones, 75% of them found once; the top ten carry 2% to 3%. In this sample, this clone turned up a few times. As yet, its antigen is unknown. The sequenced sample was PBMCs. V is TRBV6-1 and J is TRBJ1-4, with 8 bases identical to TRBD1. This sequence originates from a man in his forties in good health and CMV-seronegative. The CDR3 sequence is CASSDPTGDEKLFF. In DNA form, the CDR3 reads TGTGCCAGCAGTGACCCGACAGGGGATGAAAAACTGTTTTTT.